This T cell receptor beta chain was recorded in a study of graft-versus-host responses after intestinal transplantation. V was clipped by 5 bases and J by 8 bases, with 13 bases between them. CDR1 is SGHRS and CDR2 is YFSETQ in the germline V gene. The CDR3 totals 12 residues. Sample time point: postoperative day 105 after intestinal transplantation (dayNNNN = postoperative day). Comment on this clone: Its antigen is unidentified.

Overall study results and limits: Analysis identified GvH clones in recipient marrow, with some appearing first in ileum or blood. Individuals who had graft-donor T cell macrochimerism had allografts that showed high graft-versus-host to host-versus-graft clonal ratios.

Here immunoSEQ multiplex PCR was the method, and the copy in TCRdb shows in-frame clones only, minus some. This table holds 12,000 or so clones, 90% to 95% found once. The clonotype comes from a human patient who received an intestinal transplant, so some T cells may come from the graft donor. The input for sequencing was PBMCs, taken 105 days after intestinal transplantation. J is TRBJ1-2 and V is TRBV5-1; D uncertain. Written as DNA, the CDR3 is TGCGCCAGCAGTCCCGGATCTCGGGGCTACACCTTC. Its protein is CASSPGSRGYTF.